A single sample is the source of the 30 T cell receptor beta chains below, sequenced in a study of T-cell reconstitution after alpha-beta-depleted transplantation in children. Library preparation (for TCRbeta) was performed with unique molecular identifiers. Using its own MiXCR run on the PCR reads, TCRdb lists one record per CDR3 protein. This table holds approximately 340,000 distinct CDR3 sequences, over 9% found once. The material was PBMCs from the stem cell graft donor, obtained from the stem cell graft. Every receptor here comes from a human donor who donated a stem cell graft to a child with acute lymphoblastic leukemia.

V and J are TRBV11-2 and TRBJ2-1, with TRBD2 matching over 10 bases. The germline gives CDR1 SGHAT, CDR2 FQNNGV. V lost 5 bases and J lost 7; bases outside the gene matches: 5. The CDR3 has 14 amino acids. The CDR3 protein is CASSPGLAANEQFF. The CDR3, as DNA: TGTGCCAGCAGCCCCGGACTAGCGGCGAATGAGCAGTTCTTC.

This chain connects TRBV7-2 to TRBJ2-1; perhaps D is TRBD1 or TRBD2 (5 bases each). V dropped 3 bases and J dropped 9 bases, with 15 bases sitting between them. The germline gives CDR1 SGHTA, CDR2 FQGNSA. There are 14 residues in the CDR3. The CDR3 DNA reads TGTGCCAGCAGCTTTCTAGGGGCTAGCATTGAGCAGTTCTTC. This gives the protein CASSFLGASIEQFF.

In its sample, this clonotype was seen many times. The rearrangement uses TRBV9 and TRBJ2-3; D is unresolved. The CDR3 consists of 13 residues. The germline gives CDR1 SGDLS, CDR2 YYNGEE. V dropped 2 bases and J dropped 3 bases, with 7 bases sitting between them. The CDR3 nucleotides read TGTGCCAGCAGCGTCTTACTGACAGATACGCAGTATTTT. It specifies CASSVLLTDTQYF.

The J gene is TRBJ1-4, the V gene TRBV5-1; D not certain. The germline CDR1 and CDR2 sequences are SGHRS and YFSETQ. V was cut by 4 bases and J by 6 bases, with 19 bases left in between. The CDR3 consists of 16 residues. CDR3 DNA: TGCGCCAGCAGCGACTATGAGCGGGGATCGGATGAAAAACTGTTTTTT. It yields the protein CASSDYERGSDEKLFF.

V and J are TRBV2 and TRBJ1-2, with 10 bases fitting TRBD1. Losses at the gene ends were 8 bases for V and 7 bases for J; bases not matched to a gene: 13. The CDR3 totals 15 residues. Germline CDR1 reads SNHLY; CDR2 reads FYNNEI. The CDR3 is CASQWADRGTGGYTF. The CDR3 coding sequence is TGTGCCAGCCAGTGGGCGGACAGGGGGACCGGTGGCTACACCTTC.

This clonotype was detected many times. The chain recombines TRBV9 with TRBJ2-1; TRBD2 agrees at 11 bases. This CDR3 comprises 16 residues. Germline assignment: CDR1 SGDLS and CDR2 YYNGEE. V shed 0 bases, J shed 7 bases, and the junction held 6 bases outside the gene matches. Written as DNA, the CDR3 is TGTGCCAGCAGCGTAGTGACTAGCGGGATAGGGAATGAGCAGTTCTTC. This gives the protein CASSVVTSGIGNEQFF.

The chain carries TRBV4-1 and TRBJ2-7; unclear D gene. The germline gives CDR1 MGHRA, CDR2 YSYEKL. The CDR3 extends over 14 amino acids. The ends were cut back, 3 bases at V and 3 bases at J, with 12 bases in the middle. Written as DNA, the CDR3 is TGCGCCAGCAGCCAGGGCGGTCAGAACTACGAGCAGTACTTC. Translation gives CASSQGGQNYEQYF.

At least ten counts were recorded for this clonotype. The chain joins TRBV12-3 or TRBV12-4 to TRBJ1-5, with no clear D. CDR3 length: 15 residues. The V gene lost 0 bases and the J gene lost 2 bases, with 8 bases spanning the gap. Here the CDR3 reads CASSLAGYGNQPQHF. In nucleotides, the CDR3 is TGTGCCAGCAGTTTAGCAGGGTACGGCAATCAGCCCCAGCATTTT.

This clonotype has ten or more counts. The V and J genes are TRBV7-2 and TRBJ2-1; 14 bases are a match to TRBD2. From germline, CDR1 is SGHTA and CDR2 FQGNSA. CDR3 size: 15 residues. The J segment lost 14 bases and the V segment lost 0 bases, leaving 6 bases of the junction unmatched. The CDR3 sequence: CASSLAGTSGSIKFF. In DNA, the CDR3 is TGTGCCAGCAGCTTAGCGGGGACTAGCGGGAGTATCAAGTTCTTC.

In its sample, this clonotype was seen a few times. This CDR3 reads CASAAVKGHPRDEQFF. In DNA form, the CDR3 reads TGTGCCAGCGCCGCCGTGAAGGGACACCCGAGGGATGAGCAGTTCTTC. The chain recombines TRBV7-2 with TRBJ2-1, with D perhaps TRBD1 (6 bases). V lost 8 bases and J lost 8, with 25 bases in between. Germline CDR1 is SGHTA and CDR2 is FQGNSA. The CDR3 contains 16 residues.

The chain links TRBV6-2 or TRBV6-3 to TRBJ2-3; maybe TRBD1 (6 bases). Germline values: CDR1 MNHEY, CDR2 SVGEGT. CDR3 size: 15 residues. Trimming removed 6 bases from V and 2 bases from J, with 15 bases in between. The CDR3 DNA sequence: TGTGCCAGCAGAACAGGGCTGGGGATCACAGATACGCAGTATTTT. Amino acid sequence: CASRTGLGITDTQYF.

The V call is TRBV7-9, the J call TRBJ1-1; TRBD1 matches 8 bases. The V segment lost 3 bases and the J segment 1 base; nucleotides outside the gene matches: 10. Germline CDR1 is SEHNR and CDR2 is FQNEAQ (reference sequence). The CDR3 sequence is 17 residues long. The DNA of the CDR3 is TGTGCCAGCAGCTTCCTGCCTGGACAGGGAGGGAACACTGAAGCTTTCTTT. Residues: CASSFLPGQGGNTEAFF.

The table lists this clonotype with many counts. The gene calls are TRBV20-1 and TRBJ2-3; 15 bases are a match to TRBD2. The germline V gene encodes CDR1 DFQATT and CDR2 SNEGSKA (reference sequence). CDR3 length: 21 amino acids. Trimming cost V 1 base and J 4 bases; bases outside gene matches: 18. The CDR3 DNA is TGCAGTGCTAGAGGAAGGGAAAGGACTAGCGGGAGGGCCATTCTAGCAGATACGCAGTATTTT. It encodes CSARGRERTSGRAILADTQYF.

This clonotype was counted only a few times. V gene TRBV20-1 combines with J gene TRBJ2-5; no clear D. The CDR3 is 11 residues long. Germline V lookup: CDR1 DFQATT, CDR2 SNEGSKA (reference sequence). The V end was cut by 0 bases, the J end by 4 bases, with 3 bases between. For the CDR3, the DNA is TGCAGTGCTAGAGAGACAGAGACCCAGTACTTC. It encodes CSARETETQYF.

The genes are TRBV18 and TRBJ2-5; no firm D call. CDR1 and CDR2 (germline): KGHSH, LQKENI. V was shortened by 0 bases and J by 5 bases, with 10 bases between the two germline ends. CDR3 length: 14 residues. This CDR3 reads CASSPPGPGETQYF. CDR3 sequence (DNA): TGTGCCAGCTCACCACCGGGCCCTGGGGAGACCCAGTACTTC.

The chain couples TRBV20-1 to TRBJ2-2; a possible D gene is TRBD2 (5 bases). The CDR3 extends over 13 amino acids. CDR1 and CDR2 (germline): DFQATT, SNEGSKA (reference sequence). Trimming removed 3 bases from V and 5 bases from J, with 10 bases in between. The CDR3: CSASFRGTGELFF. In nucleotides, the CDR3 is TGCAGTGCTAGCTTTCGGGGAACCGGGGAGCTGTTTTTT.

This clonotype occurred many times. J is TRBJ2-3 and V is TRBV7-9; tentatively, D is TRBD1 or TRBD2 (6 bases each). Trimming removed 2 bases from V and 7 bases from J, with 13 bases in between. Per germline, CDR1 SEHNR and CDR2 FQNEAQ (reference sequence). The CDR3 is 14 amino acids. CDR3 sequence (DNA): TGTGCCAGCAGCTTAATGGGCGGGACAAATACGCAGTATTTT. This sequence encodes CASSLMGGTNTQYF.

This clonotype was found many times. CDR3 in DNA: TGCGCCAGCAGCATTGGAGGGGGGGCCTCCTATAATTCACCCCTCCACTTT. Its translation is CASSIGGGASYNSPLHF. This rearrangement joins TRBV5-1 to TRBJ1-6, with D maybe TRBD1 (6 bases). Germline lookup yields CDR1 SGHRS and CDR2 YFSETQ. V lost 4 bases, J lost 0 bases, and 14 bases lay in between. This CDR3 is 17 amino acids long. Full variable domain (rest looked up from reference TRBV5-1 and TRBJ1-6): KAGVTQTPRYLIKTRGQQVTLSCSPISGHRSVSWYQQTPGQGLQFLFEYFSETQRNKGNFPGRFSGRQFSNSRSEMNVSTLELGDSALYLCASSIGGGASYNSPLHFGNGTRLTVT.

The chain joins TRBV5-1 to TRBJ2-3; D gene unclear. The CDR3 extends over 15 amino acids. Germline CDR1 reads SGHRS; CDR2 reads YFSETQ. The ends were cut back, 0 bases at V and 2 bases at J, with 10 bases in the middle. The CDR3 DNA follows: TGCGCCAGCAGCTTGGAAGTGGGCCCCACAGATACGCAGTATTTT. It encodes CASSLEVGPTDTQYF.

This clonotype was seen many times. This sequence joins TRBV11-1 and TRBJ2-2; 7 positions agree with TRBD1. The CDR3 is 14 amino acids. CDR1 SGHAT and CDR2 FQDESV come from the germline V gene (reference sequence). Trimming took 4 bases from V and 5 from J; bases not matched to a gene: 4. The CDR3 nucleotides are TGTGCCAGCAGCTCCACGACAGGGACCGGGGAGCTGTTTTTT. It yields the protein CASSSTTGTGELFF.

This chain connects TRBV20-1 to TRBJ2-7; D is possibly TRBD1 or TRBD2 (5 bases each). CDR3 size: 15 residues. V lost 6 bases and J lost 4, with 22 bases in between. From germline, CDR1 is DFQATT and CDR2 SNEGSKA (reference sequence). CDR3 loop: CSAGDPTSLPYEQYF. The CDR3 coding sequence is TGCAGTGCCGGGGACCCTACCAGCCTTCCTTACGAGCAGTACTTC.

This clonotype was seen a few times. The chain uses TRBV4-2 and TRBJ2-7; D remains unclear. V lost 1 base to trimming and J lost 1 base, with 14 bases between them. The CDR3 sequence is 16 residues long. Germline V gene data show CDR1 as LGHNA and CDR2 as YNFKEQ. CDR3 in amino acids: CASSQALQTPSYEQYF. In DNA, the CDR3 is TGTGCCAGCAGCCAAGCCCTGCAAACACCTTCCTACGAGCAGTACTTC.

This clonotype has ten or more counts. V is TRBV27 and J is TRBJ2-5; D assignment may be TRBD1 or TRBD2 (7 bases each). CDR1 and CDR2 (germline): MNHEY, SMNVEV (reference sequence). The CDR3 loop spans 15 amino acids. With 8 bases removed from V and 3 bases from J, the gap between germline ends came to 19 bases. CDR3 sequence reads: CASPQGGTAKETQYF. For the CDR3, the DNA is TGTGCCAGCCCCCAGGGAGGGACAGCGAAAGAGACCCAGTACTTC.

This clonotype was recorded a few times. The chain has TRBV12-3 or TRBV12-4 and TRBJ2-1; D ambiguous. V was shortened by 1 base and J by 8 bases, with 9 bases between the two germline ends. This CDR3 comprises 13 residues. The CDR3 loop reads CASSLGVKDEQFF. The CDR3 DNA follows: TGTGCCAGCAGTTTAGGGGTAAAGGATGAGCAGTTCTTC.

The gene calls are TRBV6-2 or TRBV6-3 and TRBJ2-1; 8 bases are shared with TRBD2. V lost 3 bases, J lost 6 bases, and 4 bases stayed unmatched. The germline gives CDR1 MNHEY, CDR2 SVGEGT. This CDR3 comprises 14 residues. CDR3: CASSYSLAGNEQFF. Written as DNA, the CDR3 is TGTGCCAGCAGTTATAGTCTAGCGGGCAATGAGCAGTTCTTC.

The V gene is TRBV28, the J gene TRBJ1-5, with 10 bases aligning to TRBD1. The CDR3 loop spans 16 amino acids. V gave up 5 bases and J gave up 2 bases; unmatched junction bases: 6. Germline V gene lookup returns CDR1 MDHEN and CDR2 SYDVKM. Here the CDR3 DNA reads TGTGCCAGCAGTGCCACAGGGACAGGGGGCAATCAGCCCCAGCATTTT. Its translation: CASSATGTGGNQPQHF.

This clonotype showed up just a few times. The CDR3 protein is CASSEGDRVDTEAFF. The CDR3 bases are TGCGCCAGCAGCGAGGGGGACAGGGTGGACACTGAAGCTTTCTTT. The J gene is TRBJ1-1, the V gene TRBV5-1; 9 bases agree with TRBD1. CDR1 and CDR2 (germline): SGHRS, YFSETQ. The ends lost 4 bases at V and 3 bases at J; junction bases unmatched: 7. This CDR3 region has 15 residues.

V and J are TRBV18 and TRBJ2-1, with D tentatively TRBD1 or TRBD2 (5 bases each). The germline gives CDR1 KGHSH, CDR2 LQKENI. The CDR3 spans 13 residues. Trimming stripped 0 bases from V and 8 bases from J, with 8 bases between. The DNA for the CDR3 is TGTGCCAGCTCACCACCAGGGACGGATGAGCAGTTCTTC. Translating gives CASSPPGTDEQFF.

V usage is TRBV24-1 and J usage is TRBJ2-5; D remains unclear. The CDR3 consists of 11 residues. Germline-derived CDR1 and CDR2 are KGHDR and SFDVKD. V lost 7 bases to trimming and J lost 4 bases, with 6 bases between them. For the CDR3, the DNA is TGTGCCACCAGAAGGCGAGAGACCCAGTACTTC. This sequence encodes CATRRRETQYF.

In nucleotides, the CDR3 is TGTGCCAGCAGTTACTCTGGACTAGCGGGAAGAAATGAGCAGTTCTTC. As protein: CASSYSGLAGRNEQFF. The V and J genes are TRBV6-5 and TRBJ2-1, with TRBD2 identical over 12 bases. Germline V lookup: CDR1 MNHEY, CDR2 SVGAGI. V was clipped by 0 bases and J by 7 bases; unmatched bases: 4. The CDR3 totals 16 residues.